This T cell receptor (beta chain) was captured by sequencing in a study of shared clonotypes between healthy human individuals. Notes on the study in general: Across four donors, naive CD4 shared roughly 5%, naive CD8 about 3.2%, memory CD4 roughly 2.5%, memory CD8 approximately 0.4%. There were few donors, and this limited the genetic and exposure-history diversity represented.

Sequencing used immunoSEQ multiplex PCR; TCRdb keeps in-frame clones, though not all of them. The sample contains under 2,500,000 clones, 90% to 97% of which appear only once. Germline CDR1 is MNHEY and CDR2 is SMNVEV (reference sequence). The J segment lost 3 bases and the V segment lost 5 bases, leaving 7 bases of the junction unmatched. CDR3 length: 14 residues. The authors divided CD4+ cells into CD45RA+ naive and CD45RA-negative memory subsets. Concerning this clone: Antigen: not known.

This sequence joins TRBV27 and TRBJ2-7; 7 bases are shared with TRBD1. Sequencing used naive CD4+ T cells sorted from blood. As for subset: CD45RA+ positively selected. The sequence came from a man between 18 and 35 years old in good health. The CDR3 loop is CASSPSTGSYEQYF. The CDR3, as DNA: TGTGCCAGCAGTCCATCGACAGGGAGCTACGAGCAGTACTTC.